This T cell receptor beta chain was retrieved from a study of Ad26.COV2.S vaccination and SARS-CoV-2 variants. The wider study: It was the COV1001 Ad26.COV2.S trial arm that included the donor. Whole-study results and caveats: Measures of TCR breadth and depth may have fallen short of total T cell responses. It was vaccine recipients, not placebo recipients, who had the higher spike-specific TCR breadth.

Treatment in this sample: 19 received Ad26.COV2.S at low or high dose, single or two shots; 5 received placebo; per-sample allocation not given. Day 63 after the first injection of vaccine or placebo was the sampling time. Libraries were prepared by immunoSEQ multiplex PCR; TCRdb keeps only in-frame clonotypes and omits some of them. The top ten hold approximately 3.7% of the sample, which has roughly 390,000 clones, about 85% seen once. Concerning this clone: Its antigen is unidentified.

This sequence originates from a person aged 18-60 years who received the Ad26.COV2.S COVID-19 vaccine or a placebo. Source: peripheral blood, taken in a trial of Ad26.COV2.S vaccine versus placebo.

The CDR3 loop is CAINTREGTSYNEQFF. The DNA for the CDR3 is TGTGCCATCAATACTCGGGAGGGGACCTCCTACAATGAGCAGTTCTTC. The chain has TRBV10-3 and TRBJ2-1; 8 bases map to TRBD2. Germline CDR1 ENHRY, CDR2 SYGVKD. V gave up 7 bases and J gave up 0 bases; unmatched junction bases: 8. The CDR3 is 16 residues long.